This section outlines one T cell receptor (beta chain) sequence together with its context. Antigen specificity is unknown. Trimming shortened V by 1 base and J by 5 bases, and 8 bases separated the two germline ends. CDR1 SGHNT and CDR2 YENEEA come from the germline V gene. The CDR3 is made up of 13 amino acids. Noted treatment: around 19 received Ad26.COV2.S at low or high dose, single or two shots; about 5 received placebo; per-sample allocation not given. Material that was analyzed had been drawn on day 63 after the first vaccine or placebo injection. This record comes from a study of Ad26.COV2.S vaccination and SARS-CoV-2 variants. Overall study context: The study gave Ad26.COV2.S intramuscularly, once or twice 56 days apart.

TCRdb's table, derived via immunoSEQ multiplex PCR, lists solely in-frame clones and lacks some. The profile covers 300,000 to 350,000 clones, with 86% appearing a single time and roughly 1.9% taken by the ten largest. Study-wide points: The TCR breadth and depth analyses may have produced an underestimate of total T cell responses. Substantial response breadth was reportedly seen for spike-specific CD8+ and CD4+ T cells after vaccination.

Sequencing used peripheral blood, obtained in a trial of Ad26.COV2.S vaccine versus placebo. The clonotype originates from a person aged 18-60 years who received the Ad26.COV2.S COVID-19 vaccine or a placebo. This chain uses TRBV11-3 with TRBJ1-1; D possibly corresponds to TRBD1 (5 bases). CDR3 DNA sequence: TGTGCCAGCAGCTTAGGATCAGGGACTGAAGCTTTCTTT. This codes for CASSLGSGTEAFF.